This entry concerns a single T cell receptor (beta chain). This clone appeared a single time. Its antigen specificity is not known. Per-nucleotide qualities are absent, and no much larger clonotype sits a single base away. Taken from cysteine to phenylalanine, the CDR3 has 17 residues. The DNA shown is the 51-base CDR3, in frame from base 1. Ends trimmed: V by 3 bases, J by 2 bases; bases unmatched to a gene: 9. The germline V gene provides CDR1 SGDLS and CDR2 YYNGEE. This record belongs to a study of control samples from healthy donors and cancer patients (dated by TCRdb to about 2020). Receptor amplification or capture employed the immunoSEQ multiplex PCR assay. The source is immuneACCESS, and TCRdb retained only in-frame sequences with V and J called. Part of the clones is not carried over; for the studies checked, unresolved V genes explain less than half of this, and the remainder is unexplained. The sample table contains 100,000 to 150,000 clones; only one count was recorded for approximately 94% of them. Clones ranked in the top ten supply around 3.6% of the sample.

This clonotype was sampled from a man aged 25-45 years in good health. Rearrangement joined TRBV9 to TRBJ2-3; a stretch of 10 junction bases matches TRBD2. Sequencing was performed on blood. The DNA is TGTGCCAGCAGCGCCCCCCGGAGCGGGGGGGCCACAGATACGCAGTATTTT. Its protein product is CASSAPRSGGATDTQYF. Reference TRBV9 and TRBJ2-3 proteins supply the regions before and after the CDR3; the full variable domain is: DSGVTQTPKHLITATGQRVTLRCSPRSGDLSVYWYQQSLDQGLQFLIQYYNGEERAKGNILERFSAQQFPDLHSELNLSSLELGDSALYFCASSAPRSGGATDTQYFGPGTRLTVL.